This is a list of T cell receptor beta chains from one sample in a study of cytotoxic CD8 clonotypes in ibrutinib-treated CLL. Profiling relied on immunoSEQ multiplex PCR, and the TCRdb table lists in-frame clones only, not all of them. The data hold some 350,000 clones, with around 66% observed a single time. The sample was PBMCs, taken after 36 months of ibrutinib treatment. The receptors come from a human donor with chronic lymphocytic leukemia. CDR3s include the opening cysteine and the closing phenylalanine or tryptophan. The D gene is left open where the match is weak. Clone size is stated in some rows and not others, as once, few, many or a class when expanded.

v_gene: TRBV6-1; j_gene: TRBJ1-6; d_gene: TRBD1; len: 15; abundance: once; CDR3nt: TGTGCCAGCAGTGAAGAGGACAGGTGGTATTCACCCCTCCACTTT; CDR3aa: CASSEEDRWYSPLHF
v_gene: TRBV7-8; j_gene: TRBJ1-6; d_gene: TRBD1; len: 16; abundance: -; CDR3nt: TGTGCCAGCAGCTCACGTAGGACAGGGAATAATTCACCCCTCCACTTT; CDR3aa: CASSSRRTGNNSPLHF
v_gene: TRBV4-1; j_gene: TRBJ2-7; d_gene: TRBD1; len: 16; abundance: few; CDR3nt: TGCGCCAGCAGCCATCGGAGTACAGGGGCTACCTACGAGCAGTACTTC; CDR3aa: CASSHRSTGATYEQYF
v_gene: TRBV28; j_gene: TRBJ2-7; d_gene: -; len: 12; abundance: -; CDR3nt: TGTGCCATTCGGGGGCCTCTCCACGAGCAGTACTTC; CDR3aa: CAIRGPLHEQYF
v_gene: TRBV2; j_gene: TRBJ2-7; d_gene: TRBD1; len: 14; abundance: once; CDR3nt: TGTGCCAGCAGTACGACAGGGGGCTTTTTTGAGCAGTACTTC; CDR3aa: CASSTTGGFFEQYF
v_gene: TRBV2; j_gene: TRBJ1-3; d_gene: -; len: 12; abundance: -; CDR3nt: TGTGCCAGCAGTGAAGGTGGAAACACCATATATTTT; CDR3aa: CASSEGGNTIYF
v_gene: TRBV29-1; j_gene: TRBJ1-4; d_gene: TRBD1; len: 12; abundance: -; CDR3nt: TGCAGCGTGGACAGGCAGTCTGAAAAACTGTTTTTT; CDR3aa: CSVDRQSEKLFF
v_gene: TRBV2; j_gene: TRBJ2-7; d_gene: TRBD1; len: 15; abundance: -; CDR3nt: TGTGCCAGCAGTGAGCAACGGACAGGGTCTTACGAGCAGTACTTC; CDR3aa: CASSEQRTGSYEQYF
v_gene: TRBV6-5; j_gene: TRBJ2-3; d_gene: TRBD2; len: 13; abundance: -; CDR3nt: TGTGCCAGCAGTTCCCCCGGGAGGGATACGCAGTATTTT; CDR3aa: CASSSPGRDTQYF
v_gene: TRBV7-8; j_gene: TRBJ2-3; d_gene: TRBD1; len: 17; abundance: -; CDR3nt: TGTGCCAGCAGCACCTGGACAGGGCAATTCCTCACAGATACGCAGTATTTT; CDR3aa: CASSTWTGQFLTDTQYF
v_gene: TRBV2; j_gene: TRBJ2-3; d_gene: TRBD2; len: 16; abundance: -; CDR3nt: TGTGCCAGCAGTGAGGGTGGCGGGGGGGCAACAGATACGCAGTATTTT; CDR3aa: CASSEGGGGATDTQYF
v_gene: TRBV11-2; j_gene: TRBJ2-7; d_gene: -; len: 14; abundance: -; CDR3nt: TGTGCCAGCAGCTTAGTACTAGCCGCCTACGAGCAGTACTTC; CDR3aa: CASSLVLAAYEQYF
v_gene: TRBV5-5; j_gene: TRBJ1-2; d_gene: -; len: 12; abundance: -; CDR3nt: TGTGCCAGCAGACAGGGAAGTGGCGGCTACACCTTC; CDR3aa: CASRQGSGGYTF
v_gene: TRBV4-1; j_gene: TRBJ1-1; d_gene: -; len: 14; abundance: -; CDR3nt: TGCGCCAGCAGCCGAGGGCAGTCGGCTGCTGAAGCTTTCTTT; CDR3aa: CASSRGQSAAEAFF
v_gene: TRBV25-1; j_gene: TRBJ1-1; d_gene: -; len: 13; abundance: -; CDR3nt: TGTGCCACCGTTGGCCCGGGGAACACTGAAGCTTTCTTT; CDR3aa: CATVGPGNTEAFF
v_gene: TRBV6-1; j_gene: TRBJ2-1; d_gene: -; len: 16; abundance: -; CDR3nt: TGTGCCAGCAGTGATGAGACCGGGACACGGTACAATGAGCAGTTCTTC; CDR3aa: CASSDETGTRYNEQFF
v_gene: TRBV5-1; j_gene: TRBJ1-4; d_gene: -; len: 14; abundance: -; CDR3nt: TGCGCCAGCAGCTTGGGCGGGACGGATGAAAAACTGTTTTTT; CDR3aa: CASSLGGTDEKLFF
v_gene: TRBV29-1; j_gene: TRBJ2-7; d_gene: TRBD1; len: 19; abundance: once; CDR3nt: TGCAGCGTTGGAGAGCCGGGACAGGGGTTTATTAGTGCCTCCTACGAGCAGTACTTC; CDR3aa: CSVGEPGQGFISASYEQYF